The clone carrying this TCR beta chain was detected only a few times. Its target is not known. Germline V gene lookup returns CDR1 SQVTM and CDR2 ANQGSEA. Trimming shortened V by 3 bases and J by 8 bases, and 13 bases separated the two germline ends. The CDR3 spans 12 residues. This entry belongs to a study of shared clonotypes between healthy human individuals. General observations from the study: Even with large depth, rarefaction showed that sorted-subset sequencing was incomplete.

Those who donated, Caucasian adults without exception, all lived in Nashville, Tennessee. Under the authors' procedure: Filtering differed, since immunoSEQ gave only junction sequences and no quality scores. Measured with immunoSEQ multiplex PCR; TCRdb has only the in-frame clones, and not every one. V and J calls and clone size follow that table, whereas D and trimming were derived from the DNA. In the table there are about a million clones, more than 75% of which are singletons. J is TRBJ1-2 and V is TRBV29-1, with D unclear. The sequence came from a man aged 18 to 30 in good health. The sample was memory CD4+ T cells sorted from blood. Subset: CD45RA-negative fraction. In DNA, the CDR3 is TGCAGCGTTGATGTACGGGTTAAGGGCTACACCTTC. Translating it yields CSVDVRVKGYTF.